This T cell receptor (beta chain) appears in the sequencing data of a study of molecular identifiers for immune sequencing clone quantification. This clonotype was recorded a few times. There are 15 residues in the CDR3. V lost 2 bases, J lost 8 bases, and 18 bases lay in between. The germline V gene encodes CDR1 SGHTA and CDR2 FQGTGA. Each library that profiled naive CD8 cells came from roughly 20,000 to 1,000,000 sorted cells with 10%, 30% or 50% RNA. Preparation methods for the bulk TCR libraries were those previously described, with listed TCR primers. TCRdb re-called the PCR reads through MiXCR, storing one row per CDR3 protein. The sample yields around 100,000 distinct CDR3 sequences, around 30% seen once.

The receptor's source is a human donor in good health. Some libraries in this study had Jurkat cell RNA spiked in. The genes are TRBV7-3 and TRBJ1-1; D is possibly TRBD1 (6 bases). The sequenced sample consisted of naive CD8+ T cells from blood, with Jurkat cell RNA spiked in. Subset given: FACS-sorted CD8+CD4-CCR7+CD45RA+ naive T cells. The CDR3 nucleotides are TGTGCCAGCAGCTTAGGCCCAGGGGTTAGGGGGGAAGCTTTCTTT. This gives the protein CASSLGPGVRGEAFF.